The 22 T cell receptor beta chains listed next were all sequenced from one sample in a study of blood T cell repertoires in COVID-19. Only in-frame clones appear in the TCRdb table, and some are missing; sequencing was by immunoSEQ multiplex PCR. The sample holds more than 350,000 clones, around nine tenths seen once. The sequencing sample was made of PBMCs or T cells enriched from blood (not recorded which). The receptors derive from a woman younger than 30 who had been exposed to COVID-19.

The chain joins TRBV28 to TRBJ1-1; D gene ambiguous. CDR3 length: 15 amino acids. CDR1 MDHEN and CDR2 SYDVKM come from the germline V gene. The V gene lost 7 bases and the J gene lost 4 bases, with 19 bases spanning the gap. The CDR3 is CASTSRRYRGTEAFF. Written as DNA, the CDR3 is TGTGCCAGCACCTCTCGACGGTACCGGGGCACTGAAGCTTTCTTT.

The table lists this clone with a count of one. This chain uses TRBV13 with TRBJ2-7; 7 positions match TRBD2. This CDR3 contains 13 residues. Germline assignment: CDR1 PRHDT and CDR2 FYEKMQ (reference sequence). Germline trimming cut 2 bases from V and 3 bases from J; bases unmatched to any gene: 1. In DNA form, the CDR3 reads TGTGCCAGCAGCTTATCGGGGGGCTACGAGCAGTACTTC. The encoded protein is CASSLSGGYEQYF.

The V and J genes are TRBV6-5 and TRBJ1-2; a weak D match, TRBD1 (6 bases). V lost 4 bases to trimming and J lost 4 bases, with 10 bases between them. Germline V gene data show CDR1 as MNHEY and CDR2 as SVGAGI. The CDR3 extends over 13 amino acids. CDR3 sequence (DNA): TGTGCCAGCAGTTCACGAGGGGGCTATGGCTACACCTTC. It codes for CASSSRGGYGYTF.

CDR3 sequence (DNA): TGTGCCAGCAGCTACACAGGGATCGAGCAGTTCTTC. It encodes CASSYTGIEQFF. V is TRBV12-3 or TRBV12-4 and J is TRBJ2-1; TRBD1 is a possible D gene (6 bases). The CDR3 extends over 12 amino acids. V lost 6 bases to trimming and J lost 10 bases, with 13 bases between them.

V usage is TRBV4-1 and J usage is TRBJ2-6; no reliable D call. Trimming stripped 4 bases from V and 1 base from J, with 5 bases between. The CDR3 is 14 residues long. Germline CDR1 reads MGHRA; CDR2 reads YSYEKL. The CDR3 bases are TGCGCCAGCAGCCGTATTTCTGGGGCCAACGTCCTGACTTTC. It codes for CASSRISGANVLTF.

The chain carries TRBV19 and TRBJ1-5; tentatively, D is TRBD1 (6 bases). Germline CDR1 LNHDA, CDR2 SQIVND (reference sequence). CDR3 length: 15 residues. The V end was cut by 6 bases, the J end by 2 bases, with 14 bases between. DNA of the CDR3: TGTGCCAGTAGCATGAGGGGGTCTGGCAATCAGCCCCAGCATTTT. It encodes CASSMRGSGNQPQHF.

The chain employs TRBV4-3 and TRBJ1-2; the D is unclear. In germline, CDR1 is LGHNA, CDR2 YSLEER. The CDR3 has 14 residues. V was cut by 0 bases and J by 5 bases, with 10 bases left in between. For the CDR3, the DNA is TGCGCCAGCAGCCAAGATGGTCGGAGTTATGGCTACACCTTC. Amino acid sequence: CASSQDGRSYGYTF.

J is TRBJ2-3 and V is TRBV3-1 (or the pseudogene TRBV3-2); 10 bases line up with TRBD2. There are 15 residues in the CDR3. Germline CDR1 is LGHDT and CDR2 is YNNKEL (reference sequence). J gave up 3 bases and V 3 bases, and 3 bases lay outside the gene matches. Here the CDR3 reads CASSQRLAGTDTQYF. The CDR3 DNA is TGTGCCAGCAGCCAGAGACTAGCGGGTACAGATACGCAGTATTTT.

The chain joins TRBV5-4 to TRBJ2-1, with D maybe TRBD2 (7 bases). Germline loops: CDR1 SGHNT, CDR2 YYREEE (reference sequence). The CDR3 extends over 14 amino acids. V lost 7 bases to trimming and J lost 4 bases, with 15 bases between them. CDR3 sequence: CASERGGIYNEQFF. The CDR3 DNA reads TGTGCCAGCGAAAGGGGGGGTATTTACAATGAGCAGTTCTTC.

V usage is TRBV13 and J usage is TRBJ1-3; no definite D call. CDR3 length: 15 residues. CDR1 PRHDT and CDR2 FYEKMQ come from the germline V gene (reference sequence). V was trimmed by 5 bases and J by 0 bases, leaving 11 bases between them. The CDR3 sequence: CASSAQLSSGNTIYF. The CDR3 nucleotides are TGTGCCAGCAGCGCGCAACTTAGCTCTGGAAACACCATATATTTT.

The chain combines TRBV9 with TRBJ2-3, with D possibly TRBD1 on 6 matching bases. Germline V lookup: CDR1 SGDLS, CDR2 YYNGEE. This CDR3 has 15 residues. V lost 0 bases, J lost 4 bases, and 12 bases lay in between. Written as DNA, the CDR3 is TGTGCCAGCAGCGTAGGGGGCAGGGGCGCAGATACGCAGTATTTT. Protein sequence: CASSVGGRGADTQYF.

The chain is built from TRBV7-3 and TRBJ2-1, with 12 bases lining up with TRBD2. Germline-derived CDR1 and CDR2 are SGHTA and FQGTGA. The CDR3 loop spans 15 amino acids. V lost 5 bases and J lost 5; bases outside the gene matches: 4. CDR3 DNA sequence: TGTGCCAGCAGCAATTGGACTAGCGGGGACAATGAGCAGTTCTTC. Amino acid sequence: CASSNWTSGDNEQFF.

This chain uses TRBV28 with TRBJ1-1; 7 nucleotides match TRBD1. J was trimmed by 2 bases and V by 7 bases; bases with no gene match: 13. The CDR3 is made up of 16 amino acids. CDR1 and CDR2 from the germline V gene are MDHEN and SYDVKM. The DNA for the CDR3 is TGTGCCAGCACCATTTTAGTTGGGACAGCTAACACTGAAGCTTTCTTT. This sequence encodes CASTILVGTANTEAFF. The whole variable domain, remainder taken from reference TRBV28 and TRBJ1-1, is DVKVTQSSRYLVKRTGEKVFLECVQDMDHENMFWYRQDPGLGLRLIYFSYDVKMKEKGDIPEGYSVSREKKERFSLILESASTNQTSMYLCASTILVGTANTEAFFGQGTRLTVV.

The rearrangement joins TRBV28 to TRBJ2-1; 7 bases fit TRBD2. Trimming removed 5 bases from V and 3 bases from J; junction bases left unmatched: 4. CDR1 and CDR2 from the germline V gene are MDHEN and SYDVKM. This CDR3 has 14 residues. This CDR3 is CASSNSGGYNEQFF. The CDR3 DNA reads TGTGCCAGCAGTAATTCGGGAGGCTACAATGAGCAGTTCTTC.

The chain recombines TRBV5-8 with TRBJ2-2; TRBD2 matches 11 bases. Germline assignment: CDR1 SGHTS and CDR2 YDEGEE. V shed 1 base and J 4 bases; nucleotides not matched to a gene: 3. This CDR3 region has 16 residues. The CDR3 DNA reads TGTGCCAGCAGCTTGACACTAGCGGGAGCCACCGGGGAGCTGTTTTTT. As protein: CASSLTLAGATGELFF. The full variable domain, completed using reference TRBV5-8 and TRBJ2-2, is EAGVTQSPTHLIKTRGQQATLRCSPISGHTSVYWYQQALGLGLQFLLWYDEGEERNRGNFPPRFSGRQFPNYSSELNVNALELEDSALYLCASSLTLAGATGELFFGEGSRLTVL.

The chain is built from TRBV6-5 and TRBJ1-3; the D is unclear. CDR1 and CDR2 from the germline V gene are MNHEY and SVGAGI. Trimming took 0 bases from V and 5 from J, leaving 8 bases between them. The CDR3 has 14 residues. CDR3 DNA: TGTGCCAGCAGTTACTCCCGGGATAGAAACACCATATATTTT. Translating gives CASSYSRDRNTIYF.

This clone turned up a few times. CDR3 DNA: TGCGCCAGCAGCCAAGGAGGACAGGGGGCCTACAATGAGCAGTTCTTC. Translation: CASSQGGQGAYNEQFF. V gene TRBV4-1 combines with J gene TRBJ2-1; 10 nucleotides line up with TRBD1. Trimming took 1 base from V and 2 from J; bases not matched to a gene: 2. The CDR3 runs 16 residues. Per germline, CDR1 MGHRA and CDR2 YSYEKL.

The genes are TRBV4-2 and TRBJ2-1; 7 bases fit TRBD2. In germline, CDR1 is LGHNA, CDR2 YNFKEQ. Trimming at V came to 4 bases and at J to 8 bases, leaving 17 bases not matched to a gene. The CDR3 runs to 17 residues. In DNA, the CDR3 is TGTGCCAGCAGCCCAATGGCATCTAGCGGTTCCGAAGATGAGCAGTTCTTC. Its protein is CASSPMASSGSEDEQFF.

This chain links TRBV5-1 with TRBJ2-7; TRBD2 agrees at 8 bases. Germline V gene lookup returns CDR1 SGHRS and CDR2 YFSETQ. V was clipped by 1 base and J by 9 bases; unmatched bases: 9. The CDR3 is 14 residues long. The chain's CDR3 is CASSLSAGGPLQYF. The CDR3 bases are TGCGCCAGCAGCTTGTCGGCGGGAGGTCCCTTGCAGTACTTC.

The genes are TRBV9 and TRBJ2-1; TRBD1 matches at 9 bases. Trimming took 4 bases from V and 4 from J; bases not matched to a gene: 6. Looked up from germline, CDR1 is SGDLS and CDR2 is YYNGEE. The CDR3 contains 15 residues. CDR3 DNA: TGTGCCAGCAGCACACAGGGGGCGGGGTACAATGAGCAGTTCTTC. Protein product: CASSTQGAGYNEQFF.

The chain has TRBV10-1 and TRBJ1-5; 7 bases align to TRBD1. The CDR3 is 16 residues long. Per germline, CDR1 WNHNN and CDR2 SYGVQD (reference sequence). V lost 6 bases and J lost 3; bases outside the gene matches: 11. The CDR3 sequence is CASSLGGRVDNQPQHF. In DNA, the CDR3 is TGCGCCAGCAGCCTAGGGGGCAGGGTGGACAATCAGCCCCAGCATTTT.

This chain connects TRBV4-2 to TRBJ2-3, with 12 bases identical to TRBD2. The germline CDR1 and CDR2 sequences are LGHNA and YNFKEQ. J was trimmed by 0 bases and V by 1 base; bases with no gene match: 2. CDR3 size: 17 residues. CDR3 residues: CASSQGLAGVSTDTQYF. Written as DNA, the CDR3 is TGTGCCAGCAGCCAAGGACTAGCGGGGGTGAGCACAGATACGCAGTATTTT.